The clone carrying this T cell receptor beta chain was counted at least ten times. The antigen remains unidentified. The sample originates from a study of T cell repertoires in cytomegalovirus infection. Turning to the study itself: Peptides in the study included HLA-C-restricted and HLA-B-restricted CMV epitopes. CMV infection plus the matching HLA type was flagged by public TCR beta signatures. The study's findings and limits: Dominant in the ex vivo response were TCR beta clonotypes restricted by HLA-C and specific for CMV. Cumulative public TCR beta family frequency identified carriers of CMV plus the relevant HLA.

TCRdb itself ran the reads through MiXCR, one entry per CDR3 protein. The sample lists about 920,000 distinct CDR3 sequences, 31% occurring once. Trimming left V 3 bases short and J 6 bases short, with 11 bases between. This CDR3 spans 13 amino acids. Sequences were derived from cultured CD8+ T cells from PBMCs, sampled from culture after CMV antigen stimulation. The J gene is TRBJ1-2, the V gene TRBV12-3 or TRBV12-4; D not resolved. This receptor was identified in a human donor in good health (CMV status not recorded). Some clones in this sample may be carry-over from other donors' samples. The CDR3 DNA sequence: TGTGCCAGCAGTTTCGAGGCGACGGATGGCTACACCTTC. Protein sequence: CASSFEATDGYTF.